The 30 T cell receptor beta chains reported below all come from one sample, sequenced in a study of CD8+CD57+ T cells in acquired aplastic anemia (dated by TCRdb to between 2017 and 2018). Reads for this sample came from an Illumina HiSeq 2000. TCR beta VDJ combination and CDR3 sequence profiling used genomic DNA as the template. The public reads were reprocessed in TCRdb via fastp at Q25 and MiXCR, keeping in-frame beta chains. Here each entry gathers all rows of one CDR3 protein and keeps the most common genes and DNA. The sample contains roughly 40,000 distinct CDR3 sequences, 65% to 70% of them found a single time. Of the sample, 23% falls within the top ten clones. Material: sorted CD4+, CD8+, or CD8+CD57+ T cells (not recorded which) from PBMCs. Receptor source: a human donor in good health, serving as a control.

This clonotype was observed a single time. The chain combines TRBV2 with TRBJ1-5; no definite D call. From germline, CDR1 is SNHLY and CDR2 FYNNEI. V lost 9 bases and J lost 3, with 12 bases in between. CDR3 length equals 13 residues. CDR3 sequence (DNA): TGTGCCAGGGGTGTAGCCAACAATCAGCCCCAGCATTTT. It codes for CARGVANNQPQHF. The full variable domain, completed using reference TRBV2 and TRBJ1-5, is EPEVTQTPSHQVTQMGQEVILRCVPISNHLYFYWYRQILGQKVEFLVSFYNNEISEKSEIFDDQFSVERPDGSNFTLKIRSTKLEDSAMYFCARGVANNQPQHFGDGTRLSIL.

The V and J genes are TRBV4-1 and TRBJ1-2; no definite D call. V dropped 4 bases and J dropped 4 bases, with 16 bases sitting between them. Germline V gene lookup returns CDR1 MGHRA and CDR2 YSYEKL. The CDR3 sequence is 15 residues long. CDR3 sequence (DNA): TGCGCCAGCAGCCTAACTTCTGACGGACGCTATGGCTACACCTTC. It is translated as CASSLTSDGRYGYTF.

This rearrangement joins TRBV20-1 to TRBJ1-1; TRBD1 aligns across 10 bases. Trimming cost V 2 bases and J 3 bases; bases outside gene matches: 3. This CDR3 is 14 amino acids long. CDR1 and CDR2 (germline): DFQATT, SNEGSKA (reference sequence). CDR3 in DNA: TGCAGTGCTAGAAGGACAGGGGGGCACACTGAAGCTTTCTTT. Amino acid sequence: CSARRTGGHTEAFF.

The rearrangement joins TRBV9 to TRBJ2-1; tentatively, D is TRBD2 (6 bases). The V and J ends lost 3 bases and 8 bases respectively, with 18 bases between them. This CDR3 is 15 amino acids long. Germline CDR1 SGDLS, CDR2 YYNGEE. CDR3 DNA sequence: TGTGCCAGCAGCGAGGGGAGTAGCGGTGTGTATGAGCAGTTCTTC. Translation: CASSEGSSGVYEQFF. The complete variable domain, with remaining parts taken from reference TRBV9 and TRBJ2-1, reads DSGVTQTPKHLITATGQRVTLRCSPRSGDLSVYWYQQSLDQGLQFLIQYYNGEERAKGNILERFSAQQFPDLHSELNLSSLELGDSALYFCASSEGSSGVYEQFFGPGTRLTVL.

V is TRBV15 and J is TRBJ2-3; no clear D. Germline loops: CDR1 LNHNV, CDR2 YYDKDF (reference sequence). The CDR3 is 12 amino acids. Trimming shortened V by 2 bases and J by 9 bases, and 9 bases separated the two germline ends. The CDR3 here is CATSRPRHTQYF. The DNA for the CDR3 is TGTGCCACCAGCAGACCTAGGCACACGCAGTATTTT.

Concerning this clonotype: The germline gene is not matched at one end of the junction; a read error may be the cause. This chain links TRBV9 with TRBJ1-6; weak D call: TRBD1 (5 bases). The CDR3 extends over 15 amino acids. Germline V gene lookup returns CDR1 SGDLS and CDR2 YYNGEE. As DNA, the CDR3 is TGTGCCAGCAGTGCCTGGGACGGGGCAGGGTCACCCCTCCACTTC. The encoded protein is CASSAWDGAGSPLHF.

The chain employs TRBV27 and TRBJ2-7; D ambiguous. Trimming took 8 bases from V and 4 from J, leaving 15 bases between them. The CDR3 has 13 amino acids. Germline CDR1 and CDR2: MNHEY and SMNVEV (reference sequence). The CDR3: CASAPTEGYEQYF. The CDR3 DNA sequence: TGTGCCAGCGCGCCTACTGAAGGGTACGAGCAGTACTTC.

There are many counts of this clonotype. The genes are TRBV15 and TRBJ2-7, with D perhaps matching TRBD2 (6 bases). Trimming took off 8 bases at V and 4 bases at J, with 15 bases between the two ends. Germline V lookup: CDR1 LNHNV, CDR2 YYDKDF (reference sequence). The CDR3 totals 13 residues. CDR3 sequence: CATSPTRGYEQYF. The CDR3, as DNA: TGTGCCACCTCTCCGACTAGGGGATACGAGCAGTACTTC. Full variable domain (missing parts from reference TRBV15 and TRBJ2-7): DAMVIQNPRYQVTQFGKPVTLSCSQTLNHNVMYWYQQKSSQAPKLLFHYYDKDFNNEADTPDNFQSRRPNTSFCFLDIRSPGLGDTAMYLCATSPTRGYEQYFGPGTRLTVT.

The V and J genes are TRBV7-9 and TRBJ1-2, with TRBD1 identical over 9 bases. This CDR3 is built from 13 residues. The germline CDR1 and CDR2 sequences are SEHNR and FQNEAQ (reference sequence). J gave up 4 bases and V 6 bases, and 3 bases lay outside the gene matches. The CDR3 sequence: CASRAGQGYGYTF. CDR3 DNA sequence: TGTGCCAGCAGGGCGGGACAGGGCTATGGCTACACCTTC.

V and J are TRBV6-2 or TRBV6-3 and TRBJ1-6; D gene unclear. CDR1 is MNHEY, CDR2 SVGEGT, per germline. V dropped 5 bases and J dropped 10 bases, with 15 bases sitting between them. The CDR3 is 14 amino acids. Here the CDR3 reads CASSLGSLGSPLHF. The DNA of the CDR3 is TGTGCCAGCAGTCTCGGGAGTTTGGGGTCACCCCTCCACTTT.

The chain employs TRBV2 and TRBJ1-2; 7 bases align to TRBD1. The CDR3 consists of 15 residues. V was pared by 2 bases and J by 4 bases, with 7 bases of the junction left unmatched. CDR1 and CDR2 from the germline V gene are SNHLY and FYNNEI. The CDR3 DNA reads as TGTGCCAGCAGTGAATGGCCCGGGACAGTCTATGGCTACACCTTC. Encoded protein: CASSEWPGTVYGYTF. Complete variable domain (other parts from reference TRBV2 and TRBJ1-2): EPEVTQTPSHQVTQMGQEVILRCVPISNHLYFYWYRQILGQKVEFLVSFYNNEISEKSEIFDDQFSVERPDGSNFTLKIRSTKLEDSAMYFCASSEWPGTVYGYTFGSGTRLTVV.

The V and J genes are TRBV24-1 and TRBJ1-5; the D is unclear. The CDR3 runs 13 residues. Germline CDR1 is KGHDR and CDR2 is SFDVKD. V was clipped by 7 bases and J by 6 bases, with 12 bases between them. CDR3 sequence: CATRASLSQPQHF. CDR3 sequence (DNA): TGTGCCACCAGGGCCAGTTTAAGTCAGCCCCAGCATTTT.

The chain carries TRBV5-1 and TRBJ2-7; tentatively, D is TRBD1 or TRBD2 (5 bases each). The CDR3 runs 13 residues. CDR1 is SGHRS, CDR2 YFSETQ, per germline. With 5 bases removed from V and 2 bases from J, the gap between germline ends came to 11 bases. The DNA for the CDR3 is TGCGCCAGCAGGGGAGAGGGGACCTACGAGCAGTACTTC. It yields the protein CASRGEGTYEQYF. The full variable domain, its missing parts supplied by reference TRBV5-1 and TRBJ2-7, is KAGVTQTPRYLIKTRGQQVTLSCSPISGHRSVSWYQQTPGQGLQFLFEYFSETQRNKGNFPGRFSGRQFSNSRSEMNVSTLELGDSALYLCASRGEGTYEQYFGPGTRLTVT.

This clonotype was seen at least ten times. As DNA, the CDR3 is TGCGCCAGCAGCCAAGATCGAAGCGGGGGGCCCCAAGAGACCCAGTACTTC. As protein: CASSQDRSGGPQETQYF. The V and J genes are TRBV4-3 and TRBJ2-5; 9 bases line up with TRBD2. CDR1 is LGHNA and CDR2 is YSLEER in the germline V gene. The CDR3 sequence is 17 residues long. After removal of 0 bases from V and 1 base from J, the junction contained 6 bases not matched to a gene.

The V call is TRBV9, the J call TRBJ1-2, with TRBD1 as a possible D gene (5 bases). Trimming took 3 bases from V and 7 from J, leaving 16 bases between them. Germline V CDR1 and CDR2: SGDLS, YYNGEE. CDR3 length equals 14 residues. CDR3 nucleotides: TGTGCCAGCAGCGGAACCAGCGGAGGGGCTGGCTACACCTTC. It translates to CASSGTSGGAGYTF.

This chain joins TRBV2 and TRBJ1-4, with 7 bases fitting TRBD1. Germline V gene sequence: CDR1 SNHLY, CDR2 FYNNEI. The CDR3 is 13 residues long. V was clipped by 10 bases and J by 3 bases; unmatched bases: 5. The CDR3 protein is CATRGGPNEKLFF. For the CDR3, the DNA is TGTGCCACCAGGGGGGGACCTAATGAAAAACTGTTTTTT.

The chain recombines TRBV4-1 with TRBJ2-7; maybe TRBD2 (6 bases). The CDR3 contains 17 residues. V gave up 0 bases and J gave up 9 bases, with 24 bases separating them. Per the germline V gene, CDR1 is MGHRA and CDR2 is YSYEKL. The CDR3 nucleotides are TGCGCCAGCAGCCAAGAGGGGGGTGGGACGGGGTTGTTGGGGCAGTACTTC. Translation gives CASSQEGGGTGLLGQYF.

This clonotype was recorded many times. This chain uses TRBV4-1 with TRBJ1-2; TRBD1 matches at 9 bases. The CDR3 loop spans 17 amino acids. Germline V lookup: CDR1 MGHRA, CDR2 YSYEKL. The V and J ends lost 0 bases and 4 bases, in that order; junction bases with no gene match: 9. In DNA, the CDR3 is TGCGCCAGCAGCCAAGATGCGGGACAGGGAGGAAGCTATGGCTACACCTTC. Protein sequence: CASSQDAGQGGSYGYTF.

This sequence joins TRBV11-2 and TRBJ2-5; D gene unclear. The CDR3 runs 15 residues. The V end was cut by 5 bases, the J end by 11 bases, with 24 bases between. Germline V gene sequence: CDR1 SGHAT, CDR2 FQNNGV. In DNA, the CDR3 is TGTGCCAGCAGCACCGGGCCAGACGCGAGTCGAGAGCAGTACTTC. Translated: CASSTGPDASREQYF.

With respect to this clonotype: Germline and junction disagree at one end, which may indicate a read error. The gene calls are TRBV2 and TRBJ1-5, with D perhaps matching TRBD1 (5 bases). This CDR3 has 13 amino acids. Germline V lookup: CDR1 SNHLY, CDR2 FYNNEI. The CDR3 DNA reads TGTGCCACCAGTGTCAGGGAGGGTCAGCCCCAGCATTTT. Protein product: CATSVREGQPQHF.

This chain uses TRBV19 with TRBJ2-1; a possible D gene is TRBD1 (6 bases). The germline V gene has CDR1 LNHDA and CDR2 SQIVND (reference sequence). The CDR3 is made up of 12 amino acids. The ends were cut back, 3 bases at V and 11 bases at J, with 11 bases in the middle. For the CDR3, the DNA is TGTGCCAGTAGTATCGTGGACAGCAAGCAGTTCTTC. It translates to CASSIVDSKQFF.

This clonotype is medium-sized within its sample. The chain links TRBV6-5 to TRBJ1-6; the D is unclear. The germline V and J ends were trimmed by 3 bases and 10 bases, with 7 bases remaining between them. The CDR3 is made up of 12 amino acids. CDR1 is MNHEY and CDR2 is SVGAGI in the germline V gene. The CDR3 protein is CASSYGESPLHF. The CDR3 DNA reads as TGTGCCAGCAGTTATGGGGAGTCACCCCTCCACTTT.

This clonotype has a handful of counts. CDR3: CASSLGKVDGYTF. The CDR3 nucleotides read TGTGCCAGCAGTTTAGGGAAGGTTGATGGCTACACCTTC. The V call is TRBV12-3 or TRBV12-4, the J call TRBJ1-2; D is unresolved. The length of the CDR3 is 13 residues. V lost 1 base to trimming and J lost 6 bases, with 9 bases between them.

The J gene is TRBJ1-2, the V gene TRBV4-1, with D uncertain. The CDR3 extends over 12 amino acids. Germline CDR1 and CDR2: MGHRA and YSYEKL. Trimming removed 0 bases from V and 6 bases from J, with 5 bases in between. CDR3 residues: CASSQDGDGYTF. The CDR3 DNA is TGCGCCAGCAGCCAAGATGGGGATGGCTACACCTTC.

A note on this clonotype: At one boundary the junction diverges from the germline segment, which might be a read error. The chain links TRBV15 to TRBJ1-2; no firm D call. Germline V gene data show CDR1 as LNHNV and CDR2 as YYDKDF (reference sequence). The CDR3 runs 14 residues. In nucleotides, the CDR3 is TGTGCCACCAGCAGAGATTTGAAGGGTTATGGCTACGCCTTC. This gives the protein CATSRDLKGYGYAF.

This clonotype is medium-sized in the sample. The chain couples TRBV7-2 to TRBJ2-2, with a tentative D call TRBD2 (6 bases). CDR1 and CDR2 (germline): SGHTA, FQGNSA. The CDR3 loop spans 15 amino acids. The germline V and J ends were trimmed by 2 bases and 3 bases, with 10 bases remaining between them. The CDR3 coding sequence is TGTGCCAGCAGCTTAAGCGGGTATCACACCGGGGAGCTGTTTTTT. It yields the protein CASSLSGYHTGELFF. Supplemented by reference TRBV7-2 and TRBJ2-2, the full variable domain reads GAGVSQSPSNKVTEKGKDVELRCDPISGHTALYWYRQSLGQGLEFLIYFQGNSAPDKSGLPSDRFSAERTGGSVSTLTIQRTQQEDSAVYLCASSLSGYHTGELFFGEGSRLTVL.

This clonotype showed up just a few times. The CDR3 sequence: CASSPRGSGANVLTF. The CDR3, as DNA: TGTGCCAGCTCACCAAGGGGGTCTGGGGCCAACGTCCTGACTTTC. The rearrangement uses TRBV18 and TRBJ2-6; possibly TRBD1 for D (6 bases). CDR3 length equals 15 residues. The germline CDR1 and CDR2 sequences are KGHSH and LQKENI. Trimming pared 2 bases from V and 1 base from J, leaving 6 bases between.

This chain joins TRBV24-1 and TRBJ1-5; 7 bases align to TRBD1. The ends lost 4 bases at V and 5 bases at J; junction bases unmatched: 4. CDR1 is KGHDR, CDR2 SFDVKD, per germline. The CDR3 contains 14 residues. The CDR3 sequence is CATSETGTYQPQHF. CDR3 sequence (DNA): TGTGCCACCAGTGAGACAGGGACCTATCAGCCCCAGCATTTT.

The chain is built from TRBV4-2 and TRBJ1-3; D uncertain. Trimming left V 4 bases short and J 4 bases short, with 8 bases between. Germline loops: CDR1 LGHNA, CDR2 YNFKEQ. The CDR3 runs to 13 residues. CDR3 loop: CASSPSGGNTIYF. CDR3 sequence (DNA): TGTGCCAGCAGCCCGAGTGGAGGAAACACCATATATTTT.

The J gene is TRBJ1-1, the V gene TRBV9, with D possibly being TRBD1 (5 bases). This CDR3 region has 14 residues. Germline loops: CDR1 SGDLS, CDR2 YYNGEE. The V gene lost 0 bases and the J gene lost 7 bases, with 13 bases spanning the gap. CDR3: CASSVGSGQDEAFF. The CDR3 coding sequence is TGTGCCAGCAGCGTAGGATCAGGGCAGGATGAAGCTTTCTTT.